The source of this T cell receptor beta chain is a study of blood T cell repertoires in COVID-19. Study overall: Specimens from acute and convalescent COVID-19 originated in the United States, Italy and Spain. Sources were T cells, B-cell-depleted T cells, or PBMCs; the material itself was cDNA or gDNA.

In the source study's methods: Amplification with reference gene primers provided the estimates of nucleated cell counts. Profiling relied on immunoSEQ multiplex PCR, and the TCRdb table lists in-frame clones only, not all of them. That table gives V, J and clone size, and the DNA gave D and trimming. The sample lists approximately 240,000 clones, nearly 95% occurring once. The CDR3 is 15 amino acids. Sequencing input: peripheral blood. This TCR derives from a man aged 25 to 40 with COVID-19, enrolled during active disease. The J gene is TRBJ2-7, the V gene TRBV1; the tabulated D call, TRBD2, remains unverified against the DNA. TRBV1 is shown as a pseudogene. Written as DNA, the CDR3 is TGCACCAGCAGCCAAGTAGAGGATCAAAGAAACGAGCAGTACTTC. This translates into CTSSQVEDQRNEQYF.